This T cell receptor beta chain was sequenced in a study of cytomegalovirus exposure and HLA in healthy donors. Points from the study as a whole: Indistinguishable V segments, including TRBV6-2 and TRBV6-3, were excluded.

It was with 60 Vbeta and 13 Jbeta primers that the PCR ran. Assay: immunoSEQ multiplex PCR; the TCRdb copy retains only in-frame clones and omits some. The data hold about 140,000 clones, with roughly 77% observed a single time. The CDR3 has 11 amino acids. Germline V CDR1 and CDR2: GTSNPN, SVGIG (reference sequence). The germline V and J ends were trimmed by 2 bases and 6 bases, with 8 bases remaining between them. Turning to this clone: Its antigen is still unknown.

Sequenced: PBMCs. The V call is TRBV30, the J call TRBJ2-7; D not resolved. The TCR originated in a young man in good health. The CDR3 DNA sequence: TGTGCCTGGAGTATGGCCCGCGAGCAGTACTTC. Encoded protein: CAWSMAREQYF.